A selection of T cell receptor beta chains follows, all from one sample in a study of OX40 agonist ivuxolimab in advanced cancers. The repertoire was sequenced with immunoSEQ multiplex PCR; TCRdb's copy has only in-frame clones and lacks some. The sample contains 65,000 to 75,000 clones, 82% of which appear only once. The material was CD4+ or CD8+ T cells sorted from blood, obtained in a trial of the OX40 agonist ivuxolimab. These receptor sequences come from an adult with an advanced solid tumor such as melanoma, head and neck, liver or kidney cancer. CDR3s leave out the opening cysteine and the closing phenylalanine or tryptophan. The order of the fields is V gene, CDR3 protein.

TRBV18	ASSPPIGELF
TRBV5-4	ASSLGVDEQY
TRBV5-6	ASSLGRDDEQF
TRBV29-1	SVIRGYTEAF
TRBV19	ASSIQGRGYSNQPQH
TRBV7-2	ASSMGQGSRNTEAF
TRBV2	ASSSVTGISGQY
TRBV4-1	ASSQGREFEQF
TRBV28	ASSFGTYNEAF
TRBV2	ASSAETGWNTEAF
TRBV6-5	ASSYGGSGQGDTQY
TRBV6-1	ASSEKRQGGRGYT
TRBV5-5	ASRGTGPQGVYSGANVLT
TRBV23-1	ASRRSPQGKTDTQY
TRBV4-3	ASSQDLSGAGNYGYT